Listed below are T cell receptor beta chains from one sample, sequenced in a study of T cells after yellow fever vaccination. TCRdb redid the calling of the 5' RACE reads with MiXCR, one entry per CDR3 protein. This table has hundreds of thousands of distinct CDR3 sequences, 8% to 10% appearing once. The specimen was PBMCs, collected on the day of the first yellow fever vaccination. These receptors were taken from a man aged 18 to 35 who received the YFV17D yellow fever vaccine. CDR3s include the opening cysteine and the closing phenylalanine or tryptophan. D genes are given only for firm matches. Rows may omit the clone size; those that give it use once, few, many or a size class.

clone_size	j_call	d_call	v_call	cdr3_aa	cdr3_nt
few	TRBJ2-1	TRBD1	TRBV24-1	CATSDPGQGNEQFF	TGTGCCACCAGTGACCCCGGACAGGGCAATGAGCAGTTCTTC
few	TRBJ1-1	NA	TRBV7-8	CASSLAPFGPEAFF	TGTGCCAGCAGCTTAGCGCCATTTGGGCCTGAAGCTTTCTTT
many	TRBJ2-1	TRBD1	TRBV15	CATITTGRNEQFF	TGTGCCACCATTACGACAGGGAGAAATGAGCAGTTCTTC
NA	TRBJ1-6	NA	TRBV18	CASSPGNNSHLHF	TGTGCCAGCTCACCGGGAAACAATTCACACCTCCACTTT
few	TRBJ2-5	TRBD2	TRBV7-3	CASSLVAGVQETQYF	TGTGCCAGCAGCTTAGTGGCGGGGGTCCAAGAGACCCAGTACTTC
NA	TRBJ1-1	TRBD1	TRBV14	CASCQGQGFMNTEAFF	TGTGCCAGCTGCCAAGGACAGGGATTTATGAACACTGAAGCTTTCTTT
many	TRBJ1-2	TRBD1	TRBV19	CASSRDRGLYGYTF	TGTGCCAGTAGTCGGGACAGGGGGCTCTATGGCTACACCTTC
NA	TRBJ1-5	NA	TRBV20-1	CSAGGGASNQPQHF	TGCAGTGCTGGGGGGGGCGCAAGCAATCAGCCCCAGCATTTT
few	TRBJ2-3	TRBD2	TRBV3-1	CASSTSGGGSDTQYF	TGTGCCAGCAGCACTAGCGGGGGGGGCTCAGATACGCAGTATTTT
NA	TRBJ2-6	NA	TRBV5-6	CASSPGIILPGANVLTF	TGTGCCAGCAGCCCCGGGATTATCCTCCCTGGGGCCAACGTCCTGACTTTC
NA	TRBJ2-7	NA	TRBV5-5	CASSPPQGGYEQYF	TGTGCCAGCAGCCCCCCCCAGGGCGGATACGAGCAGTACTTC
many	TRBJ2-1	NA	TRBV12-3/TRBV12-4	CASRQGRRYNEQFF	TGTGCCAGCAGACAAGGACGAAGATACAATGAGCAGTTCTTC
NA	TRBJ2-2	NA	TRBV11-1	CASGHLNTGELFF	TGTGCCAGTGGGCACCTCAACACCGGGGAGCTGTTTTTT
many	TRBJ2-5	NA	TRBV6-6	CASSYSEETQYF	TGTGCCAGCAGTTACTCTGAAGAGACCCAGTACTTC
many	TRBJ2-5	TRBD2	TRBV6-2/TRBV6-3	CASSRRLAGVETQYF	TGTGCCAGCAGCCGCCGACTAGCGGGGGTGGAGACCCAGTACTTC
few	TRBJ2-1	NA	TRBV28	CASRDRHNEQFF	TGTGCCAGCAGGGACAGACACAATGAGCAGTTCTTC
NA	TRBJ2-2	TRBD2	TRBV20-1	CSAREGGITGELFF	TGCAGTGCTAGAGAGGGGGGGATCACCGGGGAGCTGTTTTTT
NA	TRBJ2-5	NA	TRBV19	CASSIALRPQGAQYF	TGTGCCAGTAGTATAGCCCTTCGCCCCCAAGGGGCCCAGTACTTC
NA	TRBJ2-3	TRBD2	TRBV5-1	CASSYLAGGPADTQYF	TGCGCCAGCAGCTACCTAGCGGGGGGTCCAGCAGATACGCAGTATTTT
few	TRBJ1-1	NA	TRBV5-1	CASSLVPAMNTEAFF	TGCGCCAGCAGCTTGGTACCGGCCATGAACACTGAAGCTTTCTTT
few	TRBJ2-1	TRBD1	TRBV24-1	CATRGTGNNEQFF	TGTGCCACCAGGGGGACAGGGAACAATGAGCAGTTCTTC
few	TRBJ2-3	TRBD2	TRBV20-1	CSAAPGTSVFTQYF	TGCAGTGCTGCCCCCGGGACTAGTGTTTTTACGCAGTATTTT
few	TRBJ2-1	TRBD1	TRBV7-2	CASSFKGAGAGEQFF	TGTGCCAGCAGCTTCAAGGGGGCAGGGGCCGGTGAGCAGTTCTTC
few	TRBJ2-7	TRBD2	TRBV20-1	CSATLAGGSPYEQYF	TGCAGTGCTACGTTAGCGGGGGGCTCTCCTTACGAGCAGTACTTC
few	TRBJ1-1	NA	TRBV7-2	CASSPWGGNLELAFF	TGTGCCAGCAGCCCTTGGGGGGGGAACCTTGAATTAGCTTTCTTT
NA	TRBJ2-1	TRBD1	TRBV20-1	CSARLRKGQSSYNEQFF	TGCAGTGCTAGATTAAGGAAGGGACAGAGCTCCTACAATGAGCAGTTCTTC
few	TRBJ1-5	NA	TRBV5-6	CASSFSGTLNQPQHF	TGTGCCAGCAGCTTTTCCGGGACACTCAATCAGCCCCAGCATTTT
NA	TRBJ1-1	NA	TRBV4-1	CASSLHSQVNTEAFF	TGCGCCAGCAGCCTCCACTCACAGGTGAACACTGAAGCTTTCTTT